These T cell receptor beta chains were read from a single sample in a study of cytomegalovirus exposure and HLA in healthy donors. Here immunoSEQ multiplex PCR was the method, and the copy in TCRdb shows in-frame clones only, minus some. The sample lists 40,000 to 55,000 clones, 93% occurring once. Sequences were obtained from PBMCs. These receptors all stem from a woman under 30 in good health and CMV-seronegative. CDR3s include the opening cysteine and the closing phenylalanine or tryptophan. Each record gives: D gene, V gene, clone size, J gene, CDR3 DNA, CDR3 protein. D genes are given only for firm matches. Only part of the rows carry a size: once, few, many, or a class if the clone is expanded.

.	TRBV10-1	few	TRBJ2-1	TGCGCCAGCAGTGAGCGGGACTACAATGAGCAGTTCTTC	CASSERDYNEQFF
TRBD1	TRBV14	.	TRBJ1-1	TGTGCCAGCAGCCTTGTTGACAGGGGCGTCACTGAAGCTTTCTTT	CASSLVDRGVTEAFF
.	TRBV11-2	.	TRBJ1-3	TGTGCCAGCAGCCCCCAGCTCGCGGCTGGAAACACCATATATTTT	CASSPQLAAGNTIYF
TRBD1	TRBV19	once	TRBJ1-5	TGTGCCACCACAGGGGGAGGCAATCAGCCCCAGCATTTT	CATTGGGNQPQHF
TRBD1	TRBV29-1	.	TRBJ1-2	TGCAGCGGGGATGACAGGGGGGATTATGGCTACACCTTC	CSGDDRGDYGYTF
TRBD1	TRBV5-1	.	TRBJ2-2	TGCGCCAGCAGCCAGGGGGATAGCCCGGGCACCGGGGAGCTGTTTTTT	CASSQGDSPGTGELFF
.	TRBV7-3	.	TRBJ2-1	TGTGCCAGCAGCCCCCCCGGGGACAATGAGCAGTTCTTC	CASSPPGDNEQFF
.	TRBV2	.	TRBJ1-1	TGTGCCAGCAGTCCTACAGGGAAGAACACTGAAGCTTTCTTT	CASSPTGKNTEAFF
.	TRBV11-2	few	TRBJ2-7	TGTGCCAGCAGCTCTTACCTCAATATGGGACACTACGAGCAGTACTTC	CASSSYLNMGHYEQYF
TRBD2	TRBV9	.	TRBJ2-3	TGTGCCAGCAGCTTCCATAGCGGCGGGAGCGTGAGTGATACGCAGTATTTT	CASSFHSGGSVSDTQYF
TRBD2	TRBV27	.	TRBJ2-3	TGTGCCAGCAGGACTAGCGGGGTCACAGATACGCAGTATTTT	CASRTSGVTDTQYF
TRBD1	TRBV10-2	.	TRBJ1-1	TGCGCCAGCAGCTTTGGGACAGGGGGCAACACTGAAGCTTTCTTT	CASSFGTGGNTEAFF
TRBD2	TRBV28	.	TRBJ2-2	TGTGCCAGCAGTTTATGGACTAGCGGGAGTATAAGCACCGGGGAGCTGTTTTTT	CASSLWTSGSISTGELFF
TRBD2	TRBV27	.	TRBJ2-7	TGTGCCAGCAGTTCGGGACTAGCGGGAGCGACCTACGAGCAGTACTTC	CASSSGLAGATYEQYF
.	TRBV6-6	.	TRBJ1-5	TGTGCCAGCAGTTACAGGACACTAAACCAGCCCCAGCATTTT	CASSYRTLNQPQHF
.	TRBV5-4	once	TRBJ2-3	TGTGCCAGCAGCCCCTCACAAGGGGCAGATACGCAGTATTTT	CASSPSQGADTQYF
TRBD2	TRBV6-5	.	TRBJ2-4	TGTGCCAGCAGTTACTCGGCGGCTAGCGGGTTCATTCAGTACTTC	CASSYSAASGFIQYF
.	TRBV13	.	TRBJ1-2	TGTGCCAGCAGCCCAGGAGTGGGGGCTGACTATGGCTACACCTTC	CASSPGVGADYGYTF
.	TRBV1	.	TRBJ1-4	TGCACCAGCAGCCAAGATTGTAAGAGGGGACATCGAGTTTTT	CTSSQDCKRGHRVF
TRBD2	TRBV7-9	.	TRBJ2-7	TGTGCCAGCAGCGAGGCGGGACTAGGGGTTTACGAGCAGTACTTC	CASSEAGLGVYEQYF
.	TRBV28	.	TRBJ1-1	TGTGCCAGCAGTTTAATAGACACTGAAGCTTTCTTT	CASSLIDTEAFF
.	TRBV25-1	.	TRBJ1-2	TGTGCCAGCAGTGAATCCGGCGGTAGCTATGGCTACACCTTC	CASSESGGSYGYTF
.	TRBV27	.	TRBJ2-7	TGTGCCAGCAGTTCCGGTCCTTTTTACGAGCAGTACTTC	CASSSGPFYEQYF
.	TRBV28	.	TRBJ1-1	TGTGCCAGCAGCGCCACAGGATCTTGGGACACTGAAGCTTTCTTT	CASSATGSWDTEAFF
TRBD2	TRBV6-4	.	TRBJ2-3	TGTGCCAGCTCCCTTTTGGCGGGAGTGAGAGATACGCAGTATTTT	CASSLLAGVRDTQYF
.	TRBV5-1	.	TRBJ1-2	TGCGCCAGCAGCTTGCTCAGGGCAGGCTATGGCTACACCTTC	CASSLLRAGYGYTF
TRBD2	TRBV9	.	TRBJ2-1	TGTGCCAGCAGCGTAGCTCTAGCGGGGTCAAATGAGCAGTTCTTC	CASSVALAGSNEQFF
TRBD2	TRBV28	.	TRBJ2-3	TGTGCCAGCAGTTCCCTGGGACTAGCGGCAGATACGCAGTATTTT	CASSSLGLAADTQYF
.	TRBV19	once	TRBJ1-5	TGTGCCAGTACCGGGACAAATCAGCCCCAGCATTTT	CASTGTNQPQHF
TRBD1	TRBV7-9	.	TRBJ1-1	TGTGCCAGCAGCCGGATTACCCCCCGACAGGGGGCGGGGAGGGCTTTCTTT	CASSRITPRQGAGRAFF
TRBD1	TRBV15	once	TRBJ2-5	TGTGCCACCAGCACATACAGGGGGGAGACCCAGTACTTC	CATSTYRGETQYF
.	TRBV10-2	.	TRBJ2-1	TGCGCCACCTACGGGGGGCAGGTGAGCTCCTACAATGAGCAGTTCTTC	CATYGGQVSSYNEQFF
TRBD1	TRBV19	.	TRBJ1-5	TGTGCCAGTAGCGCGGTGGGGACAGGGGTGAGCAATCAGCCCCAGCATTTT	CASSAVGTGVSNQPQHF
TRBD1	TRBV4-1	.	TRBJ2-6	TGCGCCAGCAGCCAAGCAACGAGAGGGACAGCTGGGGCCAACGTCCTGACTTTC	CASSQATRGTAGANVLTF
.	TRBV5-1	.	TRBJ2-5	TGCGCCAGCAGCTCTGGAGGGGCCCAAGCAGAGACCCAGTACTTC	CASSSGGAQAETQYF
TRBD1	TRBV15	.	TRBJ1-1	TGTGCCACCAGCAGTAGTTCAGGGGGCGCGAAGGACACTGAAGCTTTCTTT	CATSSSSGGAKDTEAFF
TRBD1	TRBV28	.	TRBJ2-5	TGTGCCAGCAGTACGTTCCGGGACAGCCAAGAGACCCAGTACTTC	CASSTFRDSQETQYF
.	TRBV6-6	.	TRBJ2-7	TGTGCCAGCAGTTACTCCGGACAAAGGCAGTACTTC	CASSYSGQRQYF
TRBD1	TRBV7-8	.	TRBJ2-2	TGTGCCAGCAGCTCTATGGACAGGGGTTCCGGGGAGCTGTTTTTT	CASSSMDRGSGELFF
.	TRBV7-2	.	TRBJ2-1	TGTGCCAGCAGCTTAGCGCCCGGTAATGAGCAGTTCTTC	CASSLAPGNEQFF
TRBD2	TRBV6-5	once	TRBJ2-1	TGTGCCAGCGGGACTAGCGGGAGGGATAACAATGAGCAGTTCTTC	CASGTSGRDNNEQFF
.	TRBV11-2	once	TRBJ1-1	TGTGCCAGCAGCTTGGGACTGACTGGTAACACTGAAGCTTTCTTT	CASSLGLTGNTEAFF
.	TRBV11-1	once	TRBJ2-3	TGTGCCAGCAGCTTAGACAACCAGGGTGGTGCGGATACGCAGTATTTT	CASSLDNQGGADTQYF
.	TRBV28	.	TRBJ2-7	TGTGCCAGCAGTTTATCCGGACACTACGAGCAGTACTTC	CASSLSGHYEQYF
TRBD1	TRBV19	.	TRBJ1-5	TGTGCCAGTAGTACGGCTTTACAGGGGGCTCAGCCCCAGCATTTT	CASSTALQGAQPQHF
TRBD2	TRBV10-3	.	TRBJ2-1	TGTGCCATCAGTCCGCCGGGACTAGACAATGAGCAGTTCTTC	CAISPPGLDNEQFF
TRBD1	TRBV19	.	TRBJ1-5	TGTGCCAGTAGGGGGTCGGGACAGGGGGCAGCATCAATTCAGCCCCAGCATTTT	CASRGSGQGAASIQPQHF
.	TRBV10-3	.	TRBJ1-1	TGTGCCATTAAGACAAAGAACACTGAAGCTTTCTTT	CAIKTKNTEAFF
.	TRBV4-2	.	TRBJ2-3	TGTGCCAGCAGCCCTCTCACTAGCACAGATACGCAGTATTTT	CASSPLTSTDTQYF
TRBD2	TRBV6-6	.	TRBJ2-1	TGTGCCAGCAGTCCTAGACTAGCGGGAGGGCCAGATGAGCAGTTCTTC	CASSPRLAGGPDEQFF
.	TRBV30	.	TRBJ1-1	TGTGCCTGGAGAGAGTTCATGAACACTGAAGCTTTCTTT	CAWREFMNTEAFF
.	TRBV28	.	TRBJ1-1	TGTGCCAGCAGCTCTGTGGTGGACAGCGATGAAGCTTTCTTT	CASSSVVDSDEAFF
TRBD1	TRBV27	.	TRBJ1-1	TGTGCCAGCAGTTCATACGGGACAGGGTCTTTGAACACTGAAGCTTTCTTT	CASSSYGTGSLNTEAFF
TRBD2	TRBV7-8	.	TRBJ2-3	TGTGCCACGACTAGCGGGACTACAGATACGCAGTATTTT	CATTSGTTDTQYF
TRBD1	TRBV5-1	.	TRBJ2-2	TGCGCCAGCAGCTTGGGACAGGGGACTTTCGGGGAGCTGTTTTTT	CASSLGQGTFGELFF
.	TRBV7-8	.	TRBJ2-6	TGTGCCAGCAGCTTTGCGGACGGAGGCTCTGGGGCCAACGTCCTGACTTTC	CASSFADGGSGANVLTF
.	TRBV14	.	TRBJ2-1	TGTGCCAGCAGCCTCGAGGAATATGCCTCATACAATGAGCAGTTCTTC	CASSLEEYASYNEQFF
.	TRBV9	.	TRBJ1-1	TGTGCCAGCAGCGTAGAAAGCTTGAACACTGAAGCTTTCTTT	CASSVESLNTEAFF
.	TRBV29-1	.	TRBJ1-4	TGCAGCGTTGGGGGCATTAGTGGAGAAAAACTGTTTTTT	CSVGGISGEKLFF
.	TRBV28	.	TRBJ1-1	TGTGCCAGCAGGAATGATGGGGGGGCCGGTAACACTGAAGCTTTCTTT	CASRNDGGAGNTEAFF